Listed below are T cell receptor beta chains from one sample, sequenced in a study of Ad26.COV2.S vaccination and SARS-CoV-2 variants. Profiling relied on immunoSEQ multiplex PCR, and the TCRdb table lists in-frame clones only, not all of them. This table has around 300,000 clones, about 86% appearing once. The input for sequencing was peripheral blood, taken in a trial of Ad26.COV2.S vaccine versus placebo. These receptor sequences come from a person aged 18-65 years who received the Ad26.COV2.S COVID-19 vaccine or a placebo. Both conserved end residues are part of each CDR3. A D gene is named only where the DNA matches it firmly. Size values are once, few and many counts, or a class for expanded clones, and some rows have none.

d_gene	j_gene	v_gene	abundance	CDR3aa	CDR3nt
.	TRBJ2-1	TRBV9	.	CASSVSGTVSSYNEQFF	TGTGCCAGCAGCGTTTCCGGGACGGTGAGCTCCTACAATGAGCAGTTCTTC
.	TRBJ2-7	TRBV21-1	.	CASSKAIRDSFYEQYF	TGTGCCAGCAGCAAAGCTATTCGGGACAGCTTCTACGAGCAGTACTTC
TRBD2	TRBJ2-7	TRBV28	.	CASSLITGTSGSPYEQYF	TGTGCCAGCAGTCTAATCACCGGGACTAGCGGGAGCCCCTACGAGCAGTACTTC
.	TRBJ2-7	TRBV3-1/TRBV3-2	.	CASSPRATGPRSYEQYF	TGTGCCAGCAGCCCCAGGGCCACGGGACCCCGCTCCTACGAGCAGTACTTC
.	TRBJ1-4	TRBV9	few	CASSVGDRNNEKLFF	TGTGCCAGCAGCGTAGGAGACAGGAATAATGAAAAACTGTTTTTT
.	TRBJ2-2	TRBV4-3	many	CASSQTGLHTGELFF	TGCGCCAGCAGCCAGACGGGACTCCACACCGGGGAGCTGTTTTTT
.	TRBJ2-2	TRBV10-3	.	CAIRAQAELTGELFF	TGTGCCATCAGGGCTCAGGCGGAGCTAACCGGGGAGCTGTTTTTT
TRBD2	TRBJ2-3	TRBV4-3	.	CASSQDGREDTDTQYF	TGCGCCAGCAGCCAAGATGGGAGGGAAGACACAGATACGCAGTATTTT
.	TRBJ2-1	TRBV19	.	CASFTNDPGRINEQFF	TGTGCCAGTTTCACTAACGATCCGGGGCGTATCAATGAGCAGTTCTTC
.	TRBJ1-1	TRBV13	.	CASSFLGRDNTEAFF	TGTGCCAGCAGCTTCCTGGGACGGGACAACACTGAAGCTTTCTTT
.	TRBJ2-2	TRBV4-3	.	CASSQAPGELFF	TGCGCCAGCAGCCAAGCCCCCGGGGAGCTGTTTTTT
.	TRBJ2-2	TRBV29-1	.	CSAVLAPNPANTGELFF	TGCAGCGCAGTCCTGGCGCCGAATCCCGCGAACACCGGGGAGCTGTTTTTT
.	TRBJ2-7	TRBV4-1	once	CASSPQGGAYEQYF	TGCGCCAGCAGCCCCCAAGGGGGGGCGTACGAGCAGTACTTC
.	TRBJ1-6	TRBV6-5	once	CASSYSPARRDVTLHF	TGTGCCAGCAGTTACTCTCCAGCCCGAAGAGATGTGACCCTCCACTTT
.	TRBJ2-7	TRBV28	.	CASLPRTVTYEQYF	TGTGCCAGCCTTCCCCGGACGGTAACCTACGAGCAGTACTTC
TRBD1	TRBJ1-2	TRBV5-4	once	CASSQAITGTGFGYTF	TGTGCCAGCAGCCAAGCTATTACCGGGACAGGGTTCGGCTACACCTTC
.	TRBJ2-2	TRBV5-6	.	CASRIRQPHFYTGELFF	TGTGCCAGCAGGATCCGGCAGCCCCATTTTTACACCGGGGAGCTGTTTTTT
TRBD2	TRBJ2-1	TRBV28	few	CASSLISSGGGEQFF	TGTGCCAGCAGTTTAATCTCTAGCGGGGGGGGTGAGCAGTTCTTC
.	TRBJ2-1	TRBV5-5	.	CASSSGGTGAYNEQFF	TGTGCCAGCAGCTCGGGGGGTACAGGGGCCTACAATGAGCAGTTCTTC
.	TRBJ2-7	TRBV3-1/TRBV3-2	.	CASSPRDSYEQYF	TGTGCCAGCAGCCCGCGGGACAGCTACGAGCAGTACTTC
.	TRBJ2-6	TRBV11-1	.	CASSLSSGANVLTF	TGTGCCAGCAGCTTGTCCTCTGGGGCCAACGTCCTGACTTTC
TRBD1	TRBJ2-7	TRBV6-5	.	CASSPGTGSHEQYF	TGTGCCAGCAGTCCCGGGACAGGGTCCCACGAGCAGTACTTC
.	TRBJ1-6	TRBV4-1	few	CASSQEVGSPLHF	TGCGCCAGCAGCCAAGAAGTCGGGTCACCCCTCCACTTT
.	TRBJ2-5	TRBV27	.	CASRMGDGETQYF	TGTGCCAGCAGGATGGGAGACGGAGAGACCCAGTACTTC
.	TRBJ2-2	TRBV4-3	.	CASSQDYSPGTGELFF	TGCGCCAGCAGCCAAGATTACAGCCCAGGGACCGGGGAGCTGTTTTTT
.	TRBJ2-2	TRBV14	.	CASSPTANTGELFF	TGTGCCAGCAGCCCAACGGCGAACACCGGGGAGCTGTTTTTT
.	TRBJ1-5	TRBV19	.	CASKWRGNQPQHF	TGTGCCAGTAAATGGAGGGGGAATCAGCCCCAGCATTTT